The 14 T cell receptor beta chains in this list originate from one sample, sequenced in a study of cytomegalovirus exposure and HLA in healthy donors. PCR amplification relied on 60 Vbeta primers (plus 13 Jbeta primers). The assay was immunoSEQ multiplex PCR, and TCRdb's table has in-frame clones only and misses some. This sample's clone table lists about 120,000 clones. Sequenced material: PBMCs. All receptors come from a woman in her forties in good health and CMV-seropositive.

The rearrangement joins TRBV6-6 to TRBJ2-3; maybe TRBD1 (7 bases). Germline V CDR1 and CDR2: MNHNY, SVGAGI (reference sequence). With 0 bases removed from V and 3 bases from J, the gap between germline ends came to 13 bases. The CDR3 is made up of 16 amino acids. In DNA, the CDR3 is TGTGCCAGCAGTTACTCGAGACAGGGAGGTACAGATACGCAGTATTTT. Protein product: CASSYSRQGGTDTQYF.

V gene TRBV25-1 combines with J gene TRBJ2-3; 13 nucleotides align to TRBD2. CDR1 MGHDK and CDR2 SYGVNS come from the germline V gene. V lost 4 bases to trimming and J lost 6 bases; unmatched junction nucleotides: 4. This CDR3 contains 15 residues. The CDR3 nucleotides are TGTGCCAGCAGTGCACGGACTAGCGGGAGCGATACGCAGTATTTT. This encodes CASSARTSGSDTQYF.

This sequence joins TRBV28 and TRBJ2-2; 7 bases line up with TRBD1. Germline values: CDR1 MDHEN, CDR2 SYDVKM. Trimming removed 6 bases from V and 5 bases from J; junction bases left unmatched: 12. The CDR3 is 16 amino acids. The CDR3 coding sequence is TGTGCCAGCAGACAATTGGACAGGAAGGCGACCGGGGAGCTGTTTTTT. This sequence encodes CASRQLDRKATGELFF.

This chain links TRBV5-4 with TRBJ1-1, with a possible D match to TRBD1 (5 bases). This CDR3 is built from 15 residues. Germline loops: CDR1 SGHNT, CDR2 YYREEE (reference sequence). With 0 bases removed from V and 4 bases from J, the gap between germline ends came to 13 bases. The CDR3 loop is CASSLARGGGTEAFF. The CDR3, as DNA: TGTGCCAGCAGCTTGGCCCGGGGGGGAGGCACTGAAGCTTTCTTT.

This rearrangement joins TRBV2 to TRBJ2-2; 12 bases map to TRBD1. This CDR3 is 15 amino acids long. CDR1 and CDR2 from the germline V gene are SNHLY and FYNNEI. J was trimmed by 7 bases and V by 7 bases; bases with no gene match: 7. The CDR3 nucleotides read TGTGCCAGCATCGGCGGGACAGGGGGCCACGGGGAGCTGTTTTTT. Protein sequence: CASIGGTGGHGELFF.

J is TRBJ1-1 and V is TRBV30; D remains ambiguous. The CDR3 covers 12 residues. With 5 bases removed from V and 3 bases from J, the gap between germline ends came to 10 bases. Germline-derived CDR1 and CDR2 are GTSNPN and SVGIG (reference sequence). DNA of the CDR3: TGTGCCTGGTTTAGTCAACACACTGAAGCTTTCTTT. This translates into CAWFSQHTEAFF.

This chain uses TRBV28 with TRBJ2-1, with TRBD2 as a possible D gene (5 bases). The V gene's germline CDR1 is MDHEN and CDR2 SYDVKM. This CDR3 is built from 14 residues. V lost 5 bases to trimming and J lost 4 bases, with 12 bases between them. The CDR3 sequence is CASSVRTEYNEQFF. For the CDR3, the DNA is TGTGCCAGCAGTGTCCGGACTGAGTACAATGAGCAGTTCTTC.

The chain carries TRBV29-1 and TRBJ2-1; possibly TRBD1 for D (6 bases). This CDR3 contains 12 residues. CDR1 and CDR2 (germline): SQVTM, ANQGSEA. V shed 8 bases and J shed 8 bases, with 16 bases lying between them. The CDR3 DNA reads TGCAGCCTCAGGGGCTTAACGGATGAGCAGTTCTTC. It specifies CSLRGLTDEQFF.

The chain employs TRBV28 and TRBJ1-5, with no clear D. CDR1 is MDHEN and CDR2 is SYDVKM in the germline V gene. The V end lost 1 base, the J end lost 9 bases, and 7 bases lay between the germline ends. CDR3 size: 12 residues. The CDR3 loop reads CASSLSTRPQHF. CDR3 bases: TGTGCCAGCAGTTTATCAACTAGGCCCCAGCATTTT. Based on the CDR3 plus reference TRBV28 and TRBJ1-5, the full variable domain is DVKVTQSSRYLVKRTGEKVFLECVQDMDHENMFWYRQDPGLGLRLIYFSYDVKMKEKGDIPEGYSVSREKKERFSLILESASTNQTSMYLCASSLSTRPQHFGDGTRLSIL.

The V call is TRBV7-3, the J call TRBJ1-1; 7 bases agree with TRBD1. The J segment lost 1 base and the V segment lost 4 bases, leaving 3 bases of the junction unmatched. From germline, CDR1 is SGHTA and CDR2 FQGTGA. The CDR3 runs to 14 residues. In nucleotides, the CDR3 is TGTGCCAGCAGCTCGACAGGGAGGAACACTGAAGCTTTCTTT. Translated: CASSSTGRNTEAFF. Using reference TRBV7-3 and TRBJ1-1 for the parts outside the CDR3, the full variable domain is GAGVSQTPSNKVTEKGKYVELRCDPISGHTALYWYRQSLGQGPEFLIYFQGTGAADDSGLPNDRFFAVRPEGSVSTLKIQRTERGDSAVYLCASSSTGRNTEAFFGQGTRLTVV.

V gene TRBV5-1 combines with J gene TRBJ2-7, with TRBD1 matching 9 bases. V shed 2 bases and J 6 bases; nucleotides not matched to a gene: 3. Germline loops: CDR1 SGHRS, CDR2 YFSETQ. The CDR3 has 13 residues. DNA for the CDR3: TGCGCCAGCAGCTTTACAGGGGGCATCGAGCAGTACTTC. Amino acids: CASSFTGGIEQYF.

The CDR3 loop reads CASTPGTSGRTGDEQYF. For the CDR3, the DNA is TGTGCCAGCACCCCCGGTACTAGCGGGAGAACCGGCGACGAGCAGTACTTC. The gene calls are TRBV11-2 and TRBJ2-7, with 11 bases identical to TRBD2. CDR1 is SGHAT, CDR2 FQNNGV, per germline. Unmatched junction bases numbered 16, after V lost 7 bases and J lost 5 bases. The CDR3 loop spans 17 amino acids.

The chain employs TRBV29-1 and TRBJ1-1, with D tentatively TRBD1 (5 bases). Germline CDR1 is SQVTM and CDR2 is ANQGSEA. There are 16 residues in the CDR3. V was pared by 8 bases and J by 0 bases, with 22 bases between. CDR3: CSCKGRDRIMNTEAFF. CDR3 nucleotide sequence: TGCAGCTGTAAGGGCAGGGATCGAATTATGAACACTGAAGCTTTCTTT.

The V and J genes are TRBV11-2 and TRBJ2-3; perhaps TRBD2 as D (6 bases). Germline V gene lookup returns CDR1 SGHAT and CDR2 FQNNGV. The CDR3 has 17 residues. V shed 0 bases and J shed 5 bases, with 18 bases lying between them. The DNA for the CDR3 is TGTGCCAGCAGCTTAGAGGTCTGGGCGGGGTTAGGAGATACGCAGTATTTT. Translating gives CASSLEVWAGLGDTQYF.